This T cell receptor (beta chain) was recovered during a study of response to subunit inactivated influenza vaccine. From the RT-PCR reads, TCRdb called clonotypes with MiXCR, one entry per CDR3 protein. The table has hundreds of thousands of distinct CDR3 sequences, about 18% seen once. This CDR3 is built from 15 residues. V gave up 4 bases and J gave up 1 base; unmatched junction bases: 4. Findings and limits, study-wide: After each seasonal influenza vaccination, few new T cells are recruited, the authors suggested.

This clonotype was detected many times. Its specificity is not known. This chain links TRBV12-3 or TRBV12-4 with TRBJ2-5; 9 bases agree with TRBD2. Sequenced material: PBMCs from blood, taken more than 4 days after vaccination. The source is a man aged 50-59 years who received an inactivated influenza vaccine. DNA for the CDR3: TGTGCCAGCAGTTGGGCTAGCGGGGTCCAAGAGACCCAGTACTTC. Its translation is CASSWASGVQETQYF.